These T cell receptor beta chains were read from a single sample in a study of shared clonotypes between healthy human individuals. Sequencing used immunoSEQ multiplex PCR; TCRdb keeps in-frame clones, though not all of them. Seen here are 2 million or so clones, less than 95% observed once, and the top ten hold roughly 1.1%. The sequenced material came from naive CD8+ T cells sorted from blood. The receptors were gathered from a man between 18 and 35 years old in good health. Each CDR3 is given without its conserved first and last residue.

>TRBV29-1
SVELRDTYEQY
>TRBV10-3
AITKEGTDHYEQY
>TRBV6-1
ASSESGAEYNEQF
>TRBV6-1
ASSEFWVPEQY
>TRBV25-1
ASWAGNNEKLF
>TRBV5-6
ASSLGAVEAF
>TRBV6-6
ASSYLAGGLGETQY
>TRBV6-1
ASSGGRNTGELF
>TRBV14
ASSQRGGVYKWV
>TRBV7-9
ASSFSLQETQY
>TRBV28
ASSPLGETANTGELF
>TRBV6-6
ASSSGPTGLDEQF
>TRBV27
ASSFEDRLWEQY
>TRBV27
ASTKKGTASYEQY
>TRBV13
ASSARDRDEKLF
>TRBV6-1
ASSEFRGPTRPQH
>TRBV4-3
ASSLSALADYEQY
>TRBV11-2
ASSLGDGGGATGYT
>TRBV5-6
ASSLVGTTEQF
>TRBV7-9
ASSLNPSGRFDEQY
>TRBV7-2
ASSQDRVGTEAF
>TRBV10-3
AISEDSGYEQY
>TRBV2
ASTGQAPWNGYT
>TRBV9
ASSVVSGGSTDTQY
>TRBV4-2
ASSQEGQASRIYGYT
>TRBV19
ASSIRDTTYEQY
>TRBV28
ASSLVVNEQF